This T cell receptor beta chain was retrieved from a study of response to subunit inactivated influenza vaccine. Study findings and constraints: The authors put forward the suggestion that each seasonal influenza vaccination may bring in only a limited number of new T cells.

V was trimmed by 6 bases and J by 0 bases, leaving 9 bases between them. The length of the CDR3 is 14 residues. Germline loops: CDR1 MDHEN, CDR2 SYDVKM. For this clonotype: The antigen is undetermined.

TCRdb used MiXCR to reprocess the RT-PCR reads, holding one entry per CDR3 protein. The sample carries 530,000 or so distinct CDR3 sequences, 12% to 15% recorded once. V is TRBV28 and J is TRBJ2-1; D possibly uses TRBD1 or TRBD2 (5 bases each). The specimen comprised PBMCs from blood, sampled about 12 days after vaccination. The source of this sequence is a man aged 45-60 years who received an inactivated influenza vaccine. CDR3 sequence: CASRLGDSYNEQFF. The CDR3 nucleotides read TGTGCCAGCAGGTTGGGGGACTCCTACAATGAGCAGTTCTTC.